Each of the 32 T cell receptor beta chains below was sequenced from the same sample in a study of OX40 agonist ivuxolimab in advanced cancers. The method was immunoSEQ multiplex PCR; TCRdb's version includes in-frame clones alone and lacks a portion of them. Here the sample spans 15,000 to 20,000 clones, around 93% being singletons. Sequencing was performed on CD4+ or CD8+ T cells sorted from blood, taken in a trial of the OX40 agonist ivuxolimab. The receptors originated from an adult with an advanced solid tumor such as melanoma, head and neck, liver or kidney cancer.

Of note for this clone: No conserved phenylalanine or tryptophan is present at the end of the CDR3, so a read error is the likely explanation. This chain links TRBV19 with TRBJ2-3; TRBD1 matches 11 bases. This CDR3 spans 16 amino acids. The J segment lost 1 base and the V segment lost 3 bases, leaving 3 bases of the junction unmatched. In germline, CDR1 is LNHDA, CDR2 SQIVND (reference sequence). CDR3 nucleotides: TGTGCCAGTAGTATTGGGACAGGGGGTCGCACAGATACGCAGTATATT. It translates to CASSIGTGGRTDTQYI.

The rearrangement links TRBV19 to TRBJ2-2; TRBD2 aligns across 11 bases. V was clipped by 6 bases and J by 4 bases; unmatched bases: 7. Germline V CDR1 and CDR2: LNHDA, SQIVND (reference sequence). The CDR3 spans 16 residues. The CDR3 protein is CASRPLAGGGTGELFF. Written as DNA, the CDR3 is TGTGCCAGTAGACCATTAGCGGGAGGGGGCACCGGGGAGCTGTTTTTT.

This clone turned up a few times. The CDR3: CASSVGEAGGPGEQFF. In DNA form, the CDR3 reads TGTGCCAGCAGCGTAGGAGAAGCGGGGGGCCCAGGTGAGCAGTTCTTC. This sequence joins TRBV9 and TRBJ2-1, with TRBD2 matching 9 bases. The germline V gene encodes CDR1 SGDLS and CDR2 YYNGEE. J gave up 9 bases and V 0 bases, and 10 bases lay outside the gene matches. The CDR3 is 16 residues long.

This chain connects TRBV6-4 to TRBJ2-3; D unresolved. Germline V gene sequence: CDR1 MRHNA, CDR2 SNTAGT. The ends were cut back, 3 bases at V and 3 bases at J, with 10 bases in the middle. This CDR3 has 14 amino acids. The CDR3 loop is CASSDLGLTDTQYF. The DNA of the CDR3 is TGTGCCAGCAGTGATCTGGGTCTAACAGATACGCAGTATTTT.

J is TRBJ2-7 and V is TRBV7-9; 10 nucleotides align to TRBD1. The J segment lost 3 bases and the V segment lost 3 bases, leaving 8 bases of the junction unmatched. CDR1 and CDR2 from the germline V gene are SEHNR and FQNEAQ (reference sequence). This CDR3 has 16 amino acids. DNA for the CDR3: TGTGCCAGCAGCTTGCTTGGGGACAGGGGAATCTACGAGCAGTACTTC. As protein: CASSLLGDRGIYEQYF.

This chain connects TRBV11-2 to TRBJ2-7; 10 nucleotides line up with TRBD1. This CDR3 comprises 14 residues. J gave up 4 bases and V 1 base, and 1 base lay outside the gene matches. Germline lookup yields CDR1 SGHAT and CDR2 FQNNGV. The CDR3 spells CASSLAGQGYEQYF. Here the CDR3 DNA reads TGTGCCAGCAGCTTAGCGGGACAGGGGTACGAGCAGTACTTC. Complete variable domain (other parts from reference TRBV11-2 and TRBJ2-7): EAGVAQSPRYKIIEKRQSVAFWCNPISGHATLYWYQQILGQGPKLLIQFQNNGVVDDSQLPKDRFSAERLKGVDSTLKIQPAKLEDSAVYLCASSLAGQGYEQYFGPGTRLTVT.

This clone has a handful of counts. V usage is TRBV7-3 and J usage is TRBJ2-1, with D perhaps TRBD1 or TRBD2 (5 bases each). The CDR3 loop spans 16 amino acids. Germline-derived CDR1 and CDR2 are SGHTA and FQGTGA. Trimming pared 1 base from V and 2 bases from J, leaving 12 bases between. CDR3: CASSLSGWGTYNEQFF. DNA of the CDR3: TGTGCCAGCAGCTTAAGTGGTTGGGGGACCTACAATGAGCAGTTCTTC. Together with reference TRBV7-3 and TRBJ2-1, the CDR3 gives the full variable domain: GAGVSQTPSNKVTEKGKYVELRCDPISGHTALYWYRQSLGQGPEFLIYFQGTGAADDSGLPNDRFFAVRPEGSVSTLKIQRTERGDSAVYLCASSLSGWGTYNEQFFGPGTRLTVL.

This chain links TRBV27 with TRBJ2-1, with 8 bases matching TRBD2. CDR1 is MNHEY, CDR2 SMNVEV, per germline (reference sequence). This CDR3 has 15 residues. With V trimmed by 6 bases and J by 5 bases, 9 bases remained unmatched. The CDR3 nucleotides are TGTGCCAGCAGCCCCGGGACTAGGGGAAACAATGAGCAGTTCTTC. Translating gives CASSPGTRGNNEQFF.

The chain has TRBV6-4 and TRBJ1-1; D not resolved. CDR1 and CDR2 (germline): MRHNA, SNTAGT. The CDR3 runs to 17 residues. V lost 7 bases, J lost 3 bases, and 24 bases lay in between. CDR3 coding DNA: TGTGCCAGCACCCCGACTCGGGCAATCCGCCAGGACACTGAAGCTTTCTTT. It is translated as CASTPTRAIRQDTEAFF.

The V gene is TRBV27, the J gene TRBJ2-7; unclear D gene. CDR3 length: 16 residues. V gave up 0 bases and J gave up 0 bases, with 12 bases separating them. Germline V gene sequence: CDR1 MNHEY, CDR2 SMNVEV (reference sequence). In DNA, the CDR3 is TGTGCCAGCAGTTTATCGTCGCACAGACGCTCCTACGAGCAGTACTTC. Protein sequence: CASSLSSHRRSYEQYF.

The chain joins TRBV5-5 to TRBJ2-7, with 8 positions matching TRBD2. V dropped 0 bases and J dropped 4; count of bases not matched to a gene: 12. CDR3 length equals 17 residues. Germline V lookup: CDR1 SGHKS, CDR2 YYEKEE (reference sequence). The CDR3 loop is CASSLVIGLAFSYEQYF. CDR3 DNA sequence: TGTGCCAGCAGCTTGGTGATAGGACTAGCTTTTTCTTACGAGCAGTACTTC. The entire variable domain, with the rest obtained from reference TRBV5-5 and TRBJ2-7, is as follows: DAGVTQSPTHLIKTRGQQVTLRCSPISGHKSVSWYQQVLGQGPQFIFQYYEKEERGRGNFPDRFSARQFPNYSSELNVNALLLGDSALYLCASSLVIGLAFSYEQYFGPGTRLTVT.

The rearrangement links TRBV11-2 to TRBJ1-1; D ambiguous. The length of the CDR3 is 11 residues. V gave up 6 bases and J gave up 2 bases, with 4 bases separating them. Germline values: CDR1 SGHAT, CDR2 FQNNGV. Written as DNA, the CDR3 is TGTGCCAGCAGTACTAACACTGAAGCTTTCTTT. Amino acids: CASSTNTEAFF.

The chain recombines TRBV5-4 with TRBJ2-2; 7 nucleotides agree with TRBD1. The trim removed 10 bases at V and 7 bases at J, leaving 7 bases unmatched. CDR1 and CDR2 from the germline V gene are SGHNT and YYREEE (reference sequence). The CDR3 loop spans 12 amino acids. This CDR3 reads CASGQGDGELFF. CDR3 DNA: TGTGCCTCAGGTCAGGGGGACGGGGAGCTGTTTTTT.

The J gene is TRBJ1-1, the V gene TRBV7-2; D gene unclear. CDR3 length: 16 amino acids. Germline V gene sequence: CDR1 SGHTA, CDR2 FQGNSA. V lost 0 bases and J lost 2, with 13 bases in between. The CDR3 DNA is TGTGCCAGCAGCTTAGCGAAAGCCCCGGTAAACACTGAAGCTTTCTTT. Its protein product is CASSLAKAPVNTEAFF.

The chain has TRBV27 and TRBJ2-3; TRBD2 matches at 12 bases. Looked up from germline, CDR1 is MNHEY and CDR2 is SMNVEV (reference sequence). Unmatched junction bases numbered 9, after V lost 5 bases and J lost 6 bases. The CDR3 is 16 amino acids. The CDR3 loop is CASSALAGGPFDTQYF. DNA of the CDR3: TGTGCCAGCAGTGCCCTAGCGGGAGGGCCCTTTGATACGCAGTATTTT.

V usage is TRBV5-1 and J usage is TRBJ2-7; D gene ambiguous. The V gene lost 0 bases and the J gene lost 2 bases, with 0 bases spanning the gap. Germline loops: CDR1 SGHRS, CDR2 YFSETQ. The CDR3 is 11 amino acids. This CDR3 reads CASSLAYEQYF. The CDR3 DNA reads TGCGCCAGCAGCTTGGCCTACGAGCAGTACTTC.

The rearrangement uses TRBV28 and TRBJ2-7; D is perhaps TRBD1 or TRBD2 (6 bases each). CDR1 and CDR2 (germline): MDHEN, SYDVKM. Trimming took 4 bases from V and 7 from J, leaving 17 bases between them. The CDR3 has 14 residues. The CDR3 region has the DNA TGTGCCAGCAGTTGGGACGGGGGCGCTAGGGAGCAGTACTTC. This sequence encodes CASSWDGGAREQYF.

The V call is TRBV9, the J call TRBJ2-3; D not certain. Germline assignment: CDR1 SGDLS and CDR2 YYNGEE. The CDR3 totals 15 residues. V lost 3 bases and J 0 bases, leaving 11 bases between the germline ends. The CDR3 nucleotides are TGTGCCAGCAGCGAAAGTGGGTACAGCACAGATACGCAGTATTTT. Translating it yields CASSESGYSTDTQYF. Looking up the rest from reference TRBV9 and TRBJ2-3 gives the full variable domain: DSGVTQTPKHLITATGQRVTLRCSPRSGDLSVYWYQQSLDQGLQFLIQYYNGEERAKGNILERFSAQQFPDLHSELNLSSLELGDSALYFCASSESGYSTDTQYFGPGTRLTVL.

This chain joins TRBV27 and TRBJ2-3, with 9 bases matching TRBD1. Germline loops: CDR1 MNHEY, CDR2 SMNVEV (reference sequence). The junction had 3 bases not matched to a gene; V was cut back by 1 base and J by 4 bases. The CDR3 loop spans 15 amino acids. The CDR3 protein is CASSLWTGDADTQYF. CDR3 in DNA: TGTGCCAGCAGTTTATGGACAGGGGATGCAGATACGCAGTATTTT.

The CDR3 loop reads CASGVGYEQYF. CDR3 sequence (DNA): TGTGCCAGCGGGGTGGGCTACGAGCAGTACTTC. The V call is TRBV6-1, the J call TRBJ2-7; D is unresolved. Germline CDR1 MNHNS, CDR2 SASEGT. V lost 8 bases to trimming and J lost 3 bases, with 8 bases between them. The CDR3 has 11 residues.

V is TRBV15 and J is TRBJ2-5; weak D call: TRBD2 (5 bases). The CDR3 covers 14 residues. Germline lookup yields CDR1 LNHNV and CDR2 YYDKDF (reference sequence). Deletions cut 1 base from V and 3 bases from J, with 9 bases between. CDR3 coding DNA: TGTGCCACCAGCAGAGGTCTAGCAGAAGAGACCCAGTACTTC. It translates to CATSRGLAEETQYF.

The rearrangement links TRBV27 to TRBJ1-1; D is uncertain. This CDR3 comprises 11 residues. Per the germline V gene, CDR1 is MNHEY and CDR2 is SMNVEV (reference sequence). V was clipped by 3 bases and J by 8 bases, with 7 bases between them. CDR3 amino acids: CASSFLGEAFF. CDR3 DNA sequence: TGTGCCAGCAGTTTTTTAGGAGAAGCTTTCTTT.

J is TRBJ2-7 and V is TRBV27; no clear D. The CDR3 contains 13 residues. Trimming removed 3 bases from V and 4 bases from J, with 10 bases in between. Per germline, CDR1 MNHEY and CDR2 SMNVEV (reference sequence). The chain's CDR3 is CASSLGFAYEQYF. DNA for the CDR3: TGTGCCAGCAGTTTGGGGTTCGCTTACGAGCAGTACTTC.

The chain employs TRBV5-4 and TRBJ2-2; 7 positions match TRBD1. V lost 0 bases to trimming and J lost 1 base; unmatched junction nucleotides: 0. The germline gives CDR1 SGHNT, CDR2 YYREEE (reference sequence). CDR3 size: 15 residues. The CDR3 DNA reads as TGTGCCAGCAGCTTGGGGACAGGGAACACCGGGGAGCTGTTTTTT. Its protein product is CASSLGTGNTGELFF.

V usage is TRBV6-5 and J usage is TRBJ1-1; no reliable D call. V lost 3 bases and J 0 bases, leaving 8 bases between the germline ends. Germline V gene sequence: CDR1 MNHEY, CDR2 SVGAGI. This CDR3 comprises 14 residues. DNA of the CDR3: TGTGCCAGCAGTTATTCGGCGTTGAACACTGAAGCTTTCTTT. This codes for CASSYSALNTEAFF.

This chain connects TRBV11-3 to TRBJ2-2; D possibly uses TRBD1 or TRBD2 (5 bases each). Trimming took off 7 bases at V and 0 bases at J, with 15 bases between the two ends. This CDR3 spans 16 amino acids. The V gene's germline CDR1 is SGHNT and CDR2 YENEEA. For the CDR3, the DNA is TGTGCCAGCACCCAGGGATGGGAGCCGAACACCGGGGAGCTGTTTTTT. Protein sequence: CASTQGWEPNTGELFF.

The gene calls are TRBV15 and TRBJ2-7; perhaps TRBD1 as D (6 bases). Trimming removed 0 bases at V and 3 bases at J, with 12 bases between. The CDR3 loop spans 15 amino acids. Per the germline V gene, CDR1 is LNHNV and CDR2 is YYDKDF (reference sequence). The CDR3 is CATSRDTGSSYEQYF. Written as DNA, the CDR3 is TGTGCCACCAGCAGAGATACAGGGAGTAGCTACGAGCAGTACTTC.

The chain uses TRBV5-6 and TRBJ2-7, with D tentatively TRBD1 (6 bases). The germline V and J ends were trimmed by 0 bases and 4 bases, with 11 bases remaining between them. CDR1 and CDR2 (germline): SGHDT, YYEEEE. CDR3 length: 14 amino acids. The CDR3 DNA is TGTGCCAGCAGCTTGGCCGGACAGACATACGAGCAGTACTTC. Its protein product is CASSLAGQTYEQYF.

The chain carries TRBV6-1 and TRBJ1-1, with D tentatively TRBD1 (5 bases). The CDR3 is made up of 14 amino acids. The germline CDR1 and CDR2 sequences are MNHNS and SASEGT. The V end was cut by 4 bases, the J end by 1 base, with 10 bases between. In nucleotides, the CDR3 is TGTGCCAGCAGTGTCGGACAACGGAACACTGAAGCTTTCTTT. Its translation: CASSVGQRNTEAFF.

The chain is built from TRBV9 and TRBJ2-7; 7 bases are shared with TRBD2. Germline CDR1 reads SGDLS; CDR2 reads YYNGEE. The CDR3 loop spans 14 amino acids. J gave up 3 bases and V 3 bases, and 6 bases lay outside the gene matches. DNA of the CDR3: TGTGCCAGCAGCGGACCCGGCGGGGGCTACGAGCAGTACTTC. Translation: CASSGPGGGYEQYF. Variable domain in full (rest from reference TRBV9 and TRBJ2-7): DSGVTQTPKHLITATGQRVTLRCSPRSGDLSVYWYQQSLDQGLQFLIQYYNGEERAKGNILERFSAQQFPDLHSELNLSSLELGDSALYFCASSGPGGGYEQYFGPGTRLTVT.

As regards this clone: The sample holds other DNA sequences that translate to the same CDR3. This chain connects TRBV19 to TRBJ2-7, with unresolved D. The CDR3 is 12 residues long. Germline V CDR1 and CDR2: LNHDA, SQIVND (reference sequence). Between the trimmed V and J ends, which lost 1 base and 2 bases, there was a span of 3 bases. CDR3 DNA: TGTGCCAGTAGTATAGGTGCCTACGAGCAGTACTTC. Protein product: CASSIGAYEQYF.

To note about this clone: The same CDR3 can be traced to other DNA sequences in this sample. The V and J genes are TRBV6-5 and TRBJ1-2; D might be TRBD1 (5 bases). CDR1 is MNHEY and CDR2 is SVGAGI in the germline V gene. Trimming removed 9 bases at V and 5 bases at J, with 10 bases between. The CDR3 covers 11 residues. CDR3 in amino acids: CASGTGYGYTF. The CDR3 nucleotides are TGTGCCAGTGGGACGGGTTATGGCTACACCTTC.